The sequence of this T cell receptor (beta chain) was determined in a study of blood T cell repertoires in COVID-19. On the study more broadly: COVID-19 samples from acute and convalescent phases originated in the United States, Italy and Spain. PBMCs, B-cell-depleted T cells, or T cells provided the cDNA or gDNA that made up the material.

Original handling: For nucleated cells, counts were estimated from reference gene primer amplification. Assay: immunoSEQ multiplex PCR; the TCRdb copy retains only in-frame clones and omits some. The DNA was the basis for D and trimming; V, J and clone size are from that table. The data contain around 160,000 clones, 70% to 90% of them singletons. In germline, CDR1 is SGHNT, CDR2 YYREEE (reference sequence). V was clipped by 1 base and J by 6 bases; unmatched bases: 4. This CDR3 contains 14 residues. This clone was observed a single time. Sequenced material: peripheral blood. The gene calls are TRBV5-4 and TRBJ2-7; 10 nucleotides match TRBD1. The sequence came from a man between 60 and 75 years old with acute or convalescent COVID-19. CDR3 DNA: TGTGCCAGCAGCTTGTACGGGACAGGGGTCGAGCAGTACTTC. Protein product: CASSLYGTGVEQYF.